Shown below are 20 T cell receptor beta chains from a single sample sequenced in a study of T cell responses to AZD1222 COVID-19 vaccine. Clones were read by immunoSEQ multiplex PCR, and TCRdb kept only the in-frame ones, dropping some. This repertoire shows 150,000 to 200,000 clones, 85% to 90% found once; its top ten account for roughly 1.7%. The sequencing used peripheral blood, collected on day 0 of AZD1222 vaccination. These receptors were collected from an adult in good health.

V usage is TRBV7-3 and J usage is TRBJ2-5; D remains unclear. Germline V lookup: CDR1 SGHTA, CDR2 FQGTGA. The CDR3 sequence is 15 residues long. V shed 3 bases and J shed 4 bases, with 15 bases lying between them. The CDR3 loop reads CASSLTRSSPETQYF. The CDR3 DNA follows: TGTGCCAGCAGCTTGACCCGAAGTAGTCCAGAGACCCAGTACTTC.

Of note for this clone: Other DNA sequences in this specimen translate into the identical CDR3. The chain is built from TRBV5-6 and TRBJ1-5; D is ambiguous. Per germline, CDR1 SGHDT and CDR2 YYEEEE. Deletions cut 0 bases from V and 5 bases from J, with 3 bases between. There are 12 residues in the CDR3. CDR3 nucleotides: TGTGCCAGCAGCTTGGGAGATCAGCCCCAGCATTTT. Translating it yields CASSLGDQPQHF.

A single count supports this clone. V and J are TRBV28 and TRBJ2-3, with D tentatively TRBD2 (5 bases). V was cut by 5 bases and J by 6 bases, with 9 bases left in between. The germline V gene has CDR1 MDHEN and CDR2 SYDVKM. This CDR3 has 12 amino acids. DNA of the CDR3: TGTGCCAGCAGTCCCCCGGGGGATACGCAGTATTTT. Translation: CASSPPGDTQYF.

The chain recombines TRBV11-1 with TRBJ2-1, with D uncertain. The CDR3 loop spans 15 amino acids. Trimming shortened V by 5 bases and J by 1 base, and 12 bases separated the two germline ends. Germline V lookup: CDR1 SGHAT, CDR2 FQDESV (reference sequence). The CDR3 DNA reads TGTGCCAGCAGCCCCGCTATACGTTCCTACAATGAGCAGTTCTTC. Encoded protein: CASSPAIRSYNEQFF.

This clone turned up a few times. The chain is built from TRBV5-1 and TRBJ2-7; 9 bases are a match to TRBD1. The CDR3 is 15 residues long. The V and J ends lost 2 bases and 3 bases, in that order; junction bases with no gene match: 6. Germline values: CDR1 SGHRS, CDR2 YFSETQ. This CDR3 is CASSFGTGKIYEQYF. CDR3 sequence (DNA): TGCGCCAGCAGCTTTGGGACAGGGAAGATCTACGAGCAGTACTTC.

V is TRBV5-6 and J is TRBJ2-2; a weak D match, TRBD1 (6 bases). V was shortened by 7 bases and J by 1 base, with 8 bases between the two germline ends. This CDR3 comprises 13 residues. The V gene's germline CDR1 is SGHDT and CDR2 YYEEEE. CDR3: CASVGQNTGELFF. The CDR3 nucleotides are TGTGCCAGCGTGGGACAGAACACCGGGGAGCTGTTTTTT.

The rearrangement uses TRBV19 and TRBJ1-5; D is uncertain. Germline V lookup: CDR1 LNHDA, CDR2 SQIVND (reference sequence). The V end was cut by 7 bases, the J end by 3 bases, with 13 bases between. The CDR3 is 14 residues long. CDR3 loop: CASKRRSDNQPQHF. The CDR3 bases are TGTGCCAGTAAGCGGAGGTCCGACAATCAGCCCCAGCATTTT.

The J gene is TRBJ1-1, the V gene TRBV5-1, with 12 nucleotides matching TRBD1. V was clipped by 4 bases and J by 4 bases; unmatched bases: 8. CDR1 is SGHRS, CDR2 YFSETQ, per germline. This CDR3 contains 16 residues. Written as DNA, the CDR3 is TGCGCCAGCAGCACCGGGACAGGGGGCTCTGGCACTGAAGCTTTCTTT. This codes for CASSTGTGGSGTEAFF.

The chain combines TRBV7-8 with TRBJ2-5; TRBD1 matches 7 bases. The length of the CDR3 is 15 residues. Losses at the gene ends were 5 bases for V and 3 bases for J; bases not matched to a gene: 9. Germline loops: CDR1 SGHVS, CDR2 FQNEAQ. The CDR3 reads CASSPSTGLKETQYF. Written as DNA, the CDR3 is TGTGCCAGCAGCCCTTCGACAGGGCTAAAAGAGACCCAGTACTTC.

This chain uses TRBV7-6 with TRBJ1-5; D call uncertain. The V end lost 2 bases, the J end lost 6 bases, and 11 bases lay between the germline ends. The CDR3 contains 14 residues. Per the germline V gene, CDR1 is SGHVS and CDR2 is FNYEAQ. The CDR3 loop is CASSLTHGVQPQHF. CDR3 bases: TGTGCCAGCAGCTTAACTCACGGAGTTCAGCCCCAGCATTTT.

This clone was recorded a few times. This sequence joins TRBV30 and TRBJ1-4; a weak D match, TRBD1 (5 bases). Trimming removed 4 bases at V and 4 bases at J, with 13 bases between. The CDR3 covers 14 residues. The germline CDR1 and CDR2 sequences are GTSNPN and SVGIG (reference sequence). DNA of the CDR3: TGTGCCTGGATGGGGGGTCAGGGTAATGAAAAACTGTTTTTT. Residues: CAWMGGQGNEKLFF.

This clone came up once. The rearrangement links TRBV6-5 to TRBJ1-1; a weak D match, TRBD1 (6 bases). CDR3 length equals 14 residues. V was pared by 10 bases and J by 6 bases, with 21 bases between. CDR1 and CDR2 from the germline V gene are MNHEY and SVGAGI. The CDR3 coding sequence is TGTGCCACCCTCAAGGGCAGGGGTCAACCTGAAGCTTTCTTT. It yields the protein CATLKGRGQPEAFF.

This chain uses TRBV18 with TRBJ1-4; 9 bases match TRBD1. CDR1 and CDR2 from the germline V gene are KGHSH and LQKENI. V gave up 2 bases and J gave up 6 bases; unmatched junction bases: 4. CDR3 length: 15 amino acids. The CDR3 spells CASSPRRDRDEKLFF. CDR3 sequence (DNA): TGTGCCAGCTCACCAAGGCGGGACAGGGATGAAAAACTGTTTTTT.

The sample holds one count of this clone. The rearrangement uses TRBV12-3 or TRBV12-4 and TRBJ1-3, with D hard to call. V lost 5 bases, J lost 1 base, and 6 bases lay in between. This CDR3 is built from 13 residues. The CDR3 sequence: CASSPGSGNTIYF. CDR3 coding DNA: TGTGCCAGCAGTCCGGGATCTGGAAACACCATATATTTT.

The chain has TRBV28 and TRBJ2-7; 9 nucleotides align to TRBD1. Per the germline V gene, CDR1 is MDHEN and CDR2 is SYDVKM. The length of the CDR3 is 16 residues. Germline trimming cut 4 bases from V and 6 bases from J; bases unmatched to any gene: 13. The CDR3, as DNA: TGTGCCAGCAGTTCCGACCCCTCCGGGACAGGGCTCGAGCAGTACTTC. It encodes CASSSDPSGTGLEQYF.

The rearrangement uses TRBV29-1 and TRBJ1-5, with D tentatively TRBD1 (6 bases). Looked up from germline, CDR1 is SQVTM and CDR2 is ANQGSEA. The CDR3 spans 13 residues. V lost 7 bases, J lost 4 bases, and 14 bases lay in between. CDR3 DNA: TGCAGCGCTGCGGGGGGCGGGAATCAGCCCCAGCATTTT. It specifies CSAAGGGNQPQHF.

This rearrangement joins TRBV27 to TRBJ2-6; 7 bases are a match to TRBD1. This CDR3 has 16 amino acids. In germline, CDR1 is MNHEY, CDR2 SMNVEV (reference sequence). V lost 5 bases, J lost 0 bases, and 4 bases stayed unmatched. The CDR3 nucleotides read TGTGCCAGCAGTAGACAGGGAAGCTCTGGGGCCAACGTCCTGACTTTC. This gives the protein CASSRQGSSGANVLTF.

CDR3 bases: TGTGCCAGCAGTACCGACAAGAACACTGAAGCTTTCTTT. It encodes CASSTDKNTEAFF. V gene TRBV2 combines with J gene TRBJ1-1; D gene uncertain. With 5 bases removed from V and 1 base from J, the gap between germline ends came to 8 bases. CDR1 and CDR2 (germline): SNHLY, FYNNEI. The CDR3 is made up of 13 amino acids.

This rearrangement joins TRBV6-6 to TRBJ1-5; 7 bases line up with TRBD1. The CDR3 covers 17 residues. CDR1 is MNHNY and CDR2 is SVGAGI in the germline V gene (reference sequence). V trimming: 5 bases; J trimming: 0 bases; junction bases outside the gene matches: 10. Written as DNA, the CDR3 is TGTGCCAGCAGTCAGACAGGGCCGGGGGATAGCAATCAGCCCCAGCATTTT. Translating gives CASSQTGPGDSNQPQHF.

This sequence joins TRBV6-5 and TRBJ1-6, with D uncertain. The CDR3 totals 14 residues. The germline CDR1 and CDR2 sequences are MNHEY and SVGAGI. Trimming shortened V by 6 bases and J by 5 bases, and 11 bases separated the two germline ends. CDR3 coding DNA: TGTGCCAGCAGCTTGGGGTTAAATAATTCACCCCTCCACTTT. Translated: CASSLGLNNSPLHF.